Below, 7 T cell receptor beta chains from the same sample are listed, as sequenced in a study of siplizumab effects on memory and regulatory T cells (dated by TCRdb to about 2019). Cells in the mixed lymphocyte reaction were cultured together at 37 degrees C for around six days. The library came from the immunoSEQ multiplex PCR assay. TCRdb limited this immuneACCESS table to in-frame rearrangements with V and J called. A share of clones is missing; checked studies link under half to unresolved V genes, and the rest is unexplained. A total of about 18,000 clones appear in this sample, around 43% of them only once. The top ten constitute 6% to 6.5% of the sample. Their cognate antigens are unknown. Sequencing was performed on CFSE-low (dividing) CD4+ T cells sorted from an allogeneic mixed lymphocyte reaction. The receptors shown here come from a human donor in good health; the cells came from an allogeneic mixed lymphocyte reaction. Some clones in this sample may be carry-over from other donors' samples.

The chain joins TRBV10-3 to TRBJ2-3; D unclear. The CDR3 is 14 amino acids. The germline V gene encodes CDR1 ENHRY and CDR2 SYGVKD. Trimming stripped 0 bases from V and 2 bases from J, with 6 bases between. The CDR3 protein is CAISESRLTDTQYF. The CDR3 coding sequence is TGTGCCATCAGTGAGTCTCGCCTCACAGATACGCAGTATTTT.

This clone came up a few times. V usage is TRBV11-2 and J usage is TRBJ2-1; 9 bases are shared with TRBD2. There are 16 residues in the CDR3. V lost 6 bases and J lost 4; bases outside the gene matches: 10. CDR1 SGHAT and CDR2 FQNNGV come from the germline V gene. The CDR3 sequence: CASSSARGLAYNEQFF. DNA of the CDR3: TGTGCCAGCAGTTCCGCTAGAGGACTAGCGTACAATGAGCAGTTCTTC.

This rearrangement joins TRBV6-1 to TRBJ1-6, with D hard to call. The CDR3 runs 14 residues. Trimming pared 7 bases from V and 10 bases from J, leaving 17 bases between. Germline-derived CDR1 and CDR2 are MNHNS and SASEGT. The chain's CDR3 is CASTSEGLGSPLHF. Here the CDR3 DNA reads TGTGCCAGCACATCCGAAGGGCTCGGGTCACCCCTCCACTTT.

This rearrangement joins TRBV7-2 to TRBJ2-7; D remains ambiguous. The germline gives CDR1 SGHTA, CDR2 FQGNSA. V lost 5 bases to trimming and J lost 2 bases, with 10 bases between them. This CDR3 is 13 amino acids long. CDR3 sequence reads: CASSLMQTYEQYF. DNA of the CDR3: TGTGCCAGCAGCCTCATGCAGACCTACGAGCAGTACTTC. The full variable domain, its missing parts supplied by reference TRBV7-2 and TRBJ2-7, is GAGVSQSPSNKVTEKGKDVELRCDPISGHTALYWYRQSLGQGLEFLIYFQGNSAPDKSGLPSDRFSAERTGGSVSTLTIQRTQQEDSAVYLCASSLMQTYEQYFGPGTRLTVT.

This clone was recorded many times. The rearrangement uses TRBV19 and TRBJ1-2; 7 bases agree with TRBD1. This CDR3 comprises 17 residues. Losses at the gene ends were 5 bases for V and 6 bases for J; bases not matched to a gene: 18. Germline V gene sequence: CDR1 LNHDA, CDR2 SQIVND (reference sequence). The CDR3 DNA reads as TGTGCCAGTAGTGTAACCGGGACAGTCGGCCTTTTGAATGGCTACACCTTC. It encodes CASSVTGTVGLLNGYTF.

This clone is judged medium-sized (0.01 to 0.1%). The gene calls are TRBV7-9 and TRBJ1-5; D unresolved. The CDR3 is 13 residues long. Germline CDR1 SEHNR, CDR2 FQNEAQ (reference sequence). V was trimmed by 4 bases and J by 5 bases, leaving 9 bases between them. CDR3 region: CASSSRSDQPQHF. CDR3 sequence (DNA): TGTGCCAGCAGCTCTAGAAGTGATCAGCCCCAGCATTTT.

This clone was observed a handful of times. The V call is TRBV7-2, the J call TRBJ1-1, with D possibly matching TRBD1 (5 bases). Trimming pared 0 bases from V and 8 bases from J, leaving 13 bases between. The length of the CDR3 is 14 residues. Germline CDR1 is SGHTA and CDR2 is FQGNSA. DNA of the CDR3: TGTGCCAGCAGCTTAGCGGGGGGGGTAACGGAAGCTTTCTTT. Residues: CASSLAGGVTEAFF.